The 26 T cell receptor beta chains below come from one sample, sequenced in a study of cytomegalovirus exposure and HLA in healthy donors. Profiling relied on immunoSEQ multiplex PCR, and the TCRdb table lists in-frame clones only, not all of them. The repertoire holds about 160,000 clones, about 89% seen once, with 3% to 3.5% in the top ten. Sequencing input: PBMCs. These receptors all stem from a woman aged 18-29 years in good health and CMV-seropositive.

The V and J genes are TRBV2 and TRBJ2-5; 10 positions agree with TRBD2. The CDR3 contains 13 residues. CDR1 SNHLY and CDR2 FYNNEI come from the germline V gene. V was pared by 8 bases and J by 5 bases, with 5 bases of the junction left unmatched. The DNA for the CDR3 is TGTGCCAGCTTAGCGGGGGGTTTGGAGACCCAGTACTTC. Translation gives CASLAGGLETQYF.

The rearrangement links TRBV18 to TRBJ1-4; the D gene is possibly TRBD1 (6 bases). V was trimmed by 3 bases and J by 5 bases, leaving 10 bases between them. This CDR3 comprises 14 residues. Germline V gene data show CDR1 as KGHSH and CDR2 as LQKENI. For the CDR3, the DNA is TGTGCCAGCTCACCGGGCCAGGGGAATGAAAAACTGTTTTTT. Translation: CASSPGQGNEKLFF.

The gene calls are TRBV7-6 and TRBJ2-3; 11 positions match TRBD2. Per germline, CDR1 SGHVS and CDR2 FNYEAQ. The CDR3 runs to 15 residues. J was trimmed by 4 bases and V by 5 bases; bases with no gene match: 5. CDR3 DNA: TGTGCCAGCAGCCTTAGCGGGAGGGGAGCAGATACGCAGTATTTT. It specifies CASSLSGRGADTQYF.

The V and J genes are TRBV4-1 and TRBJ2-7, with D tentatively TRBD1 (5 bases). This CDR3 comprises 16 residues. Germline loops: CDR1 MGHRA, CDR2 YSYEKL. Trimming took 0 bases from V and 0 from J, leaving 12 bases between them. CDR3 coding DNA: TGCGCCAGCAGCCAAGATGTAAAACAGGTCTCCTACGAGCAGTACTTC. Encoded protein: CASSQDVKQVSYEQYF.

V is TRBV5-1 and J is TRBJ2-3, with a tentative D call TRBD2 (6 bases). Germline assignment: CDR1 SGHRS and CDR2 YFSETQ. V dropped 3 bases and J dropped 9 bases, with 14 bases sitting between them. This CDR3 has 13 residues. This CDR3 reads CASSSGLSGTQYF. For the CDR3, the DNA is TGCGCCAGCAGCTCGGGACTTTCGGGGACGCAGTATTTT. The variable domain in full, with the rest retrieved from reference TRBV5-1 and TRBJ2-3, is KAGVTQTPRYLIKTRGQQVTLSCSPISGHRSVSWYQQTPGQGLQFLFEYFSETQRNKGNFPGRFSGRQFSNSRSEMNVSTLELGDSALYLCASSSGLSGTQYFGPGTRLTVL.

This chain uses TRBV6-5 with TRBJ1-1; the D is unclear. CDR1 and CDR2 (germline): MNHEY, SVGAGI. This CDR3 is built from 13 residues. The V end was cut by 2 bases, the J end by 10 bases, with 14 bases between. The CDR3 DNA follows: TGTGCCAGCAGTTACGGGCAGGCGGGCGGAGCTTTCTTT. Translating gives CASSYGQAGGAFF.

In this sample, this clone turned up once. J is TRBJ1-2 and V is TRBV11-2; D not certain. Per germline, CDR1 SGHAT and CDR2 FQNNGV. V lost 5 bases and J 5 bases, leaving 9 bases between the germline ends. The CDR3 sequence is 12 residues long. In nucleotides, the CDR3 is TGTGCCAGCAGCCCTAGCAATTATGGCTACACCTTC. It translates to CASSPSNYGYTF. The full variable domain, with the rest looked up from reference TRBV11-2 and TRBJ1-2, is EAGVAQSPRYKIIEKRQSVAFWCNPISGHATLYWYQQILGQGPKLLIQFQNNGVVDDSQLPKDRFSAERLKGVDSTLKIQPAKLEDSAVYLCASSPSNYGYTFGSGTRLTVV.

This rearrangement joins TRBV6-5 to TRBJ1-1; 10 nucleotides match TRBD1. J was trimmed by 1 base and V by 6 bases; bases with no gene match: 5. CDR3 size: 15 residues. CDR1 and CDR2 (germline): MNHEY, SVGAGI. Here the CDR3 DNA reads TGTGCCAGCAGCGTGGACAGGGGGGCGAACACTGAAGCTTTCTTT. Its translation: CASSVDRGANTEAFF.

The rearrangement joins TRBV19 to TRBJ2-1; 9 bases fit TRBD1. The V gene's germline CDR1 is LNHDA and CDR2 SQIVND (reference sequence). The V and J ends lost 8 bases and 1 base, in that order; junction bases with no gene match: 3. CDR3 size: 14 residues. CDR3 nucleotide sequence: TGTGCCAGTTCCGGACAGGGGTCCTACAATGAGCAGTTCTTC. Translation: CASSGQGSYNEQFF.

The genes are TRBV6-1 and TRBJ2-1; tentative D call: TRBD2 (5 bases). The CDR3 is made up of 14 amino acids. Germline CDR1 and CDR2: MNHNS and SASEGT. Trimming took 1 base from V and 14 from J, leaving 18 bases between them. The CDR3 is CASSEVAGRPEEFF. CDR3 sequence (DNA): TGTGCCAGCAGTGAAGTGGCGGGCAGACCAGAAGAGTTCTTC.

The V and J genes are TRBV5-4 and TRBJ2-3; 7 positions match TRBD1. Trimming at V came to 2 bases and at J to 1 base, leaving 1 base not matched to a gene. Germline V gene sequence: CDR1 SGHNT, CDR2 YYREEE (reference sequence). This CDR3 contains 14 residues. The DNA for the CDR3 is TGTGCCAGCAGCTTCGGACAGGGCACAGATACGCAGTATTTT. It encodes CASSFGQGTDTQYF.

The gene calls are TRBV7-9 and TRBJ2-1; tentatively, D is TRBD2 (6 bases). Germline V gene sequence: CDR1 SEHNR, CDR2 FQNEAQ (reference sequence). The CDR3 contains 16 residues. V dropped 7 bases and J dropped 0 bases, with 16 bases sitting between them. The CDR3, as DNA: TGTGCCAGCAACTGGGGACTGCCGAGCTCCTACAATGAGCAGTTCTTC. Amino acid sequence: CASNWGLPSSYNEQFF. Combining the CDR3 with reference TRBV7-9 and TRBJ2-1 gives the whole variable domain DTGVSQNPRHKITKRGQNVTFRCDPISEHNRLYWYRQTLGQGPEFLTYFQNEAQLEKSRLLSDRFSAERPKGSFSTLEIQRTEQGDSAMYLCASNWGLPSSYNEQFFGPGTRLTVL.

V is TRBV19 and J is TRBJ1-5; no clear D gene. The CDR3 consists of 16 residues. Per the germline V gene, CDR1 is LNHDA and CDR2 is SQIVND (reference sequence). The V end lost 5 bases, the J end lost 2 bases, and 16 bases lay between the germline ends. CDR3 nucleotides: TGTGCCAGTAGTTGGCGCGGATGGGAGGGCAATCAGCCCCAGCATTTT. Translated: CASSWRGWEGNQPQHF.

Written as DNA, the CDR3 is TGTGCCACCAGCGGAAAGGGGGAAGCTAACTATGGCTACACCTTC. Translation gives CATSGKGEANYGYTF. The chain uses TRBV15 and TRBJ1-2; perhaps TRBD1 as D (6 bases). Germline CDR1 and CDR2: LNHNV and YYDKDF (reference sequence). With 5 bases removed from V and 0 bases from J, the gap between germline ends came to 13 bases. The CDR3 is 15 amino acids. The full variable domain, in which reference TRBV15 and TRBJ1-2 provide the parts outside the CDR3, is DAMVIQNPRYQVTQFGKPVTLSCSQTLNHNVMYWYQQKSSQAPKLLFHYYDKDFNNEADTPDNFQSRRPNTSFCFLDIRSPGLGDTAMYLCATSGKGEANYGYTFGSGTRLTVV.

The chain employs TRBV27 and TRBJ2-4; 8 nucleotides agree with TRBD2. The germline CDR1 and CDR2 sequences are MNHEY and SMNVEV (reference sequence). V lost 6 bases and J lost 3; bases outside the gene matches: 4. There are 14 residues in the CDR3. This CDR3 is CASRGTRGKNIQYF. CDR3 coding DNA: TGTGCCAGCAGGGGGACTAGGGGCAAAAACATTCAGTACTTC.

CDR3 coding DNA: TGTGCCAGCAGCCACCGGGACAGAGGAGAAAAACTGTTTTTT. This gives the protein CASSHRDRGEKLFF. The chain uses TRBV11-1 and TRBJ1-4, with 7 bases lining up with TRBD1. Germline assignment: CDR1 SGHAT and CDR2 FQDESV (reference sequence). J lost 8 bases, V lost 5 bases, and 8 bases had no gene match. The CDR3 contains 14 residues.

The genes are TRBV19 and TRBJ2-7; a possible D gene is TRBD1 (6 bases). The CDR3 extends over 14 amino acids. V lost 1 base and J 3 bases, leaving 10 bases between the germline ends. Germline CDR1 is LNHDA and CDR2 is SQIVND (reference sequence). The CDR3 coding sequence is TGTGCCAGTAGTATAGCTGGGGGCCGCTACGAGCAGTACTTC. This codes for CASSIAGGRYEQYF.

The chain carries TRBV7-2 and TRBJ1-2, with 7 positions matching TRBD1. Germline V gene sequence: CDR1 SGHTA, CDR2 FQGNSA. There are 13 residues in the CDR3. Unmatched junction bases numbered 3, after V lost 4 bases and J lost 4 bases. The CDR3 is CASSSGTAYGYTF. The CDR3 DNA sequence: TGTGCCAGCAGCTCCGGGACAGCCTATGGCTACACCTTC.

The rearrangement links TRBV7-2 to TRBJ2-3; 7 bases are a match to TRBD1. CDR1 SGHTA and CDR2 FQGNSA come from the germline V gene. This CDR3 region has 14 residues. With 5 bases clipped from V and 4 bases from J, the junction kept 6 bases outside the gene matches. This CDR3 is CASSRDSYSDTQYF. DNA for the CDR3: TGTGCCAGCAGCCGGGACAGTTATTCAGATACGCAGTATTTT.

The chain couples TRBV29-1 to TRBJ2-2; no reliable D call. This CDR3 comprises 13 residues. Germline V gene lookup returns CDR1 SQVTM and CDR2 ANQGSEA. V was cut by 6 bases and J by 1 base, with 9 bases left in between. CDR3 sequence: CSVKALNTGELFF. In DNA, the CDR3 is TGCAGCGTAAAAGCCCTGAACACCGGGGAGCTGTTTTTT.

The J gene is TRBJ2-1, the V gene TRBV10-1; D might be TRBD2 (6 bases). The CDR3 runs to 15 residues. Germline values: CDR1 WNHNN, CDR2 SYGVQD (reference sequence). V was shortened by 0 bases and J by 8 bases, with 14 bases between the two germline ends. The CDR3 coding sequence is TGCGCCAGCAGTGAGTCCGGACTAAGGACCCATGAGCAGTTCTTC. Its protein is CASSESGLRTHEQFF.

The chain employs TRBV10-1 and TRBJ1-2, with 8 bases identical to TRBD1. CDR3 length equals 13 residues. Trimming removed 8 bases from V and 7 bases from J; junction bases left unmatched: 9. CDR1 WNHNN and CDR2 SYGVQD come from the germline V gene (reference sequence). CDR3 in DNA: TGCGCCAGCCCGCCCCAGGGGGCGCGTGGCTACACCTTC. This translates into CASPPQGARGYTF.

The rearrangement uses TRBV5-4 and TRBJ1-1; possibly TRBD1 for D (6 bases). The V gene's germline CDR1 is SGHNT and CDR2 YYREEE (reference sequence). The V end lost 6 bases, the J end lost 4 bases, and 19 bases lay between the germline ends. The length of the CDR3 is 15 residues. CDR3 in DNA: TGTGCCAGCACTTTGGGGCCACAGGGTGGCACTGAAGCTTTCTTT. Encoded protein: CASTLGPQGGTEAFF.

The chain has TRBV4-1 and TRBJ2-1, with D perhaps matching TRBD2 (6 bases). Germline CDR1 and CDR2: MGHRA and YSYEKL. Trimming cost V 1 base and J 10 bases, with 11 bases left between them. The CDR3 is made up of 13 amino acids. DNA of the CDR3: TGCGCCAGCAGCCAAGTGAGGGCGGGGGAGCAGTTCTTC. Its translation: CASSQVRAGEQFF.

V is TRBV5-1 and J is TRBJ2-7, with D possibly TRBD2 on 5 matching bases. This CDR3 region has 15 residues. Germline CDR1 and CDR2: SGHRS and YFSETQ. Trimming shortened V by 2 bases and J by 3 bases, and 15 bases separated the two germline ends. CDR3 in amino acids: CASSFLASSHYEQYF. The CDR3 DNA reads TGCGCCAGCAGCTTTCTGGCTAGCAGTCACTACGAGCAGTACTTC.

The CDR3 protein is CASSDTGETQYF. The CDR3, as DNA: TGTGCCAGCAGCGATACAGGGGAGACCCAGTACTTC. The chain uses TRBV7-6 and TRBJ2-5, with a possible D match to TRBD1 (6 bases). CDR1 and CDR2 (germline): SGHVS, FNYEAQ. CDR3 length: 12 amino acids. V lost 5 bases, J lost 5 bases, and 9 bases lay in between.